These T cell receptor beta chains were read from a single sample in a study of blood T cells in healthy people across ages. TCRdb itself ran the 5' RACE reads through MiXCR, one entry per CDR3 protein. The table shows 350,000 to 450,000 distinct CDR3 sequences, with roughly half occurring only once. The source material was blood. The receptors were sampled from a man in his sixties in good health. Both conserved end residues are part of each CDR3. The order of the fields is CDR3 protein, V gene, J gene.

cdr3_aa: CSAAPQGDTQYF
v_call: TRBV20-1
j_call: TRBJ2-3

cdr3_aa: CSATNTRGSYNEQFF
v_call: TRBV20-1
j_call: TRBJ2-1

cdr3_aa: CASSTPGRISYEQYF
v_call: TRBV28
j_call: TRBJ2-7

cdr3_aa: CASSGASTGPGELFF
v_call: TRBV9
j_call: TRBJ2-2

cdr3_aa: CASSEGHYPMDTQYF
v_call: TRBV6-1
j_call: TRBJ2-3

cdr3_aa: CASSRNRDNEQFF
v_call: TRBV19
j_call: TRBJ2-1

cdr3_aa: CASSPEGPYNEQFF
v_call: TRBV7-3
j_call: TRBJ2-1

cdr3_aa: CSGTGLHYEQYF
v_call: TRBV29-1
j_call: -

cdr3_aa: CSAEDIAGGYNEQFF
v_call: TRBV20-1
j_call: TRBJ2-1

cdr3_aa: CSVEVQGHYGYTF
v_call: TRBV29-1
j_call: TRBJ1-2

cdr3_aa: CASSQSRITGAYTDTQYF
v_call: TRBV7-8
j_call: TRBJ2-3

cdr3_aa: CASSKLVVSYNEQFF
v_call: TRBV6-2/TRBV6-3
j_call: TRBJ2-1

cdr3_aa: CASSSGPQGAPLHF
v_call: TRBV7-2
j_call: TRBJ1-6

cdr3_aa: CASSFTGGHQETQYF
v_call: TRBV7-9
j_call: TRBJ2-5

cdr3_aa: CSAVGGVDQPQHF
v_call: TRBV29-1
j_call: TRBJ1-5

cdr3_aa: CSAREEAGSSYEQYF
v_call: TRBV20-1
j_call: TRBJ2-7

cdr3_aa: CASSGRWQETQYF
v_call: TRBV27
j_call: TRBJ2-5

cdr3_aa: CATSTRDRPRDWDTQYF
v_call: TRBV15
j_call: TRBJ2-3

cdr3_aa: CASSVVSGTSGRRSAYNEQFF
v_call: TRBV9
j_call: TRBJ2-1

cdr3_aa: CASSPSGRAAVNEQYF
v_call: TRBV6-2/TRBV6-3
j_call: TRBJ2-7

cdr3_aa: CSASPETDTQYF
v_call: TRBV20-1
j_call: TRBJ2-3

cdr3_aa: CSARQTGSYNSPLHF
v_call: TRBV20-1
j_call: TRBJ1-6

cdr3_aa: CASSLSDRADTGELFF
v_call: TRBV5-1
j_call: TRBJ2-2

cdr3_aa: CASKGEGAKNSGANVLTF
v_call: TRBV11-1
j_call: TRBJ2-6

cdr3_aa: CASRAGLGVGELFF
v_call: TRBV12-3/TRBV12-4
j_call: TRBJ2-2